Sequencing of this T cell receptor beta chain was carried out in a study of blood T cells in healthy people across ages. The study, taken as a whole, reports: Getting older went along with TCR beta diversity per million T cells dropping roughly linearly.

J was trimmed by 4 bases and V by 3 bases; bases with no gene match: 6. Per germline, CDR1 DFQATT and CDR2 SNEGSKA (reference sequence). The CDR3 has 14 residues. Regarding this clonotype: Its antigen is unknown.

A sample-barcoded 5' primer and a J-beta primer mix were used in a second PCR of roughly 6 to 11 cycles. TCRdb called the 5' RACE reads again in MiXCR, with one record for every CDR3 protein. The sample lists 1.5 million to 2 million distinct CDR3 sequences; under 30% were seen once. This receptor was obtained from a woman aged 25 to 45 in good health. The chain employs TRBV20-1 and TRBJ2-7, with TRBD1 matching over 10 bases. Sequencing was performed on blood. DNA for the CDR3: TGCAGTGCTAGCGGGGGACAGGGGTTATACGAGCAGTACTTC. Protein product: CSASGGQGLYEQYF.